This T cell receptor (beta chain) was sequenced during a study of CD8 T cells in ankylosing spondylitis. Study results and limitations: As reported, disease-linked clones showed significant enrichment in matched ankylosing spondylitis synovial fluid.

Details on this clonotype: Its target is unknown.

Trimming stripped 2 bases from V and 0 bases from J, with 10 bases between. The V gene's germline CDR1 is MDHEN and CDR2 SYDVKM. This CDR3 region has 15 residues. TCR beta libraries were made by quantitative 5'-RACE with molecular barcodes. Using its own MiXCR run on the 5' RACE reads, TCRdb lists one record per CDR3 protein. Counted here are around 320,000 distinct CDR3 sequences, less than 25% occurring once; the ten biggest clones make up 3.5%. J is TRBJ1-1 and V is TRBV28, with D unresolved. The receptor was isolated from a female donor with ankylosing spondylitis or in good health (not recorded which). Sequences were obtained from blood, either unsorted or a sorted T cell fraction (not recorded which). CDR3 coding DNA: TGTGCCAGCAGTTTACCAGGAATGATGAACACTGAAGCTTTCTTT. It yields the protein CASSLPGMMNTEAFF. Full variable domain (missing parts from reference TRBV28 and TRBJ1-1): DVKVTQSSRYLVKRTGEKVFLECVQDMDHENMFWYRQDPGLGLRLIYFSYDVKMKEKGDIPEGYSVSREKKERFSLILESASTNQTSMYLCASSLPGMMNTEAFFGQGTRLTVV.